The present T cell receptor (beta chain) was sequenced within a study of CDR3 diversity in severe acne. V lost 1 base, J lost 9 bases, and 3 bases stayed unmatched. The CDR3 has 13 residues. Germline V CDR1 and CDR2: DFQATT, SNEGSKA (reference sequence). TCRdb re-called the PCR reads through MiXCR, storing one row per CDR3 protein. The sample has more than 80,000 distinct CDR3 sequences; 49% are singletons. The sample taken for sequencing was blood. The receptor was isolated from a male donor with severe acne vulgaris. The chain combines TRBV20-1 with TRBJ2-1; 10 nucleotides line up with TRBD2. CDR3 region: CSARGTSGIEQFF. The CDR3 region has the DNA TGCAGTGCTAGAGGGACTAGCGGCATTGAGCAGTTCTTC.